Shown below are 22 T cell receptor beta chains from a single sample sequenced in a study of T-cell memory formation after mild COVID-19. TCRdb passed the 5' RACE reads through MiXCR, listing each CDR3 protein once. The sample lists approximately 560,000 distinct CDR3 sequences, roughly a sixth occurring once. The sample consisted of PBMCs or a T cell subset sorted from them (not recorded which). These receptors came from an adult woman who had mild COVID-19 (a few samples of this study predate the infection). Cell type and time point are not known.

The V call is TRBV20-1, the J call TRBJ1-2, with 7 positions matching TRBD1. This CDR3 is 15 amino acids long. The junction had 9 bases not matched to a gene; V was cut back by 5 bases and J by 0 bases. Germline V gene sequence: CDR1 DFQATT, CDR2 SNEGSKA (reference sequence). The CDR3 is CSAPRGPGPNYGYTF. The CDR3 nucleotides read TGCAGTGCTCCAAGGGGGCCCGGACCTAACTATGGCTACACCTTC.

The chain employs TRBV12-3 or TRBV12-4 and TRBJ2-5; no clear D. Trimming cost V 3 bases and J 7 bases, with 15 bases left between them. The CDR3 length is 14 residues. CDR3 protein: CASSFMGIVGTQYF. The CDR3 DNA follows: TGTGCCAGCAGTTTTATGGGGATCGTTGGGACCCAGTACTTC.

This clonotype was detected a few times. The rearrangement uses TRBV18 and TRBJ2-3; D ambiguous. V lost 1 base and J lost 4, with 9 bases in between. The CDR3 is 14 amino acids. Germline V lookup: CDR1 KGHSH, CDR2 LQKENI. The CDR3 reads CASSPRRVADTQYF. CDR3 coding DNA: TGTGCCAGCTCACCACGACGGGTCGCAGATACGCAGTATTTT.

V and J are TRBV25-1 and TRBJ1-1; TRBD1 might be the D (6 bases). The CDR3 loop spans 13 amino acids. Trimming left V 2 bases short and J 7 bases short, with 11 bases between. CDR1 MGHDK and CDR2 SYGVNS come from the germline V gene. The CDR3 loop reads CASSEKGGFEAFF. CDR3 bases: TGTGCCAGCAGTGAAAAGGGGGGCTTTGAAGCTTTCTTT.

This rearrangement joins TRBV29-1 to TRBJ2-5; D may be TRBD2 (6 bases). Trimming removed 7 bases from V and 1 base from J, with 10 bases in between. From germline, CDR1 is SQVTM and CDR2 ANQGSEA. The CDR3 is 12 residues long. The CDR3 region is CSAGTLQETQYF. CDR3 coding DNA: TGCAGCGCCGGGACTCTCCAAGAGACCCAGTACTTC.

The rearrangement joins TRBV18 to TRBJ2-7, with a tentative D call TRBD1 (5 bases). V lost 2 bases, J lost 2 bases, and 16 bases lay in between. The length of the CDR3 is 16 residues. CDR1 and CDR2 from the germline V gene are KGHSH and LQKENI. The CDR3 loop reads CASSPFEAGRTYEQYF. In DNA form, the CDR3 reads TGTGCCAGCTCACCATTTGAGGCAGGGCGGACCTACGAGCAGTACTTC. The entire variable domain, with the rest obtained from reference TRBV18 and TRBJ2-7, is as follows: NAGVMQNPRHLVRRRGQEARLRCSPMKGHSHVYWYRQLPEEGLKFMVYLQKENIIDESGMPKERFSAEFPKEGPSILRIQQVVRGDSAAYFCASSPFEAGRTYEQYFGPGTRLTVT.

The J gene is TRBJ2-1, the V gene TRBV5-1, with a weak D call TRBD1 (6 bases). Germline V gene sequence: CDR1 SGHRS, CDR2 YFSETQ. The CDR3 is made up of 14 amino acids. Trimming pared 3 bases from V and 5 bases from J, leaving 12 bases between. CDR3 region: CASSSQGTHNEQFF. The CDR3 bases are TGCGCCAGCAGCTCACAGGGTACCCACAATGAGCAGTTCTTC.

This clonotype was counted many times. The chain employs TRBV12-3 or TRBV12-4 and TRBJ1-2; 7 bases fit TRBD1. Unmatched junction bases numbered 10, after V lost 5 bases and J lost 4 bases. The CDR3 covers 15 residues. This CDR3 is CASSPREGAGYGYTF. The CDR3 DNA follows: TGTGCCAGCAGTCCCCGGGAGGGGGCCGGCTATGGCTACACCTTC.

The chain joins TRBV12-3 or TRBV12-4 to TRBJ2-7; D call uncertain. The CDR3 runs to 13 residues. V was clipped by 5 bases and J by 1 base, with 9 bases between them. CDR3 protein: CASSALLSYEQYF. CDR3 DNA: TGTGCCAGCAGTGCTCTCCTTTCCTACGAGCAGTACTTC.

The rearrangement joins TRBV7-3 to TRBJ2-5; D remains ambiguous. Germline loops: CDR1 SGHTA, CDR2 FQGTGA. Trimming removed 4 bases at V and 0 bases at J, with 6 bases between. CDR3 size: 13 residues. The CDR3 DNA reads TGTGCCAGCAGCTACTACCACCAAGAGACCCAGTACTTC. It encodes CASSYYHQETQYF.

The CDR3 DNA reads as TGCAGTGCTAGAGGCCAGGGGAGCGGGAGAACTGTATACAATGAGCAGTTCTTC. This translates into CSARGQGSGRTVYNEQFF. The chain has TRBV20-1 and TRBJ2-1, with 8 bases matching TRBD2. The CDR3 consists of 18 residues. CDR1 and CDR2 (germline): DFQATT, SNEGSKA (reference sequence). The V segment lost 1 base and the J segment 4 bases; nucleotides outside the gene matches: 15.

This clonotype has just a few counts. The chain recombines TRBV11-2 with TRBJ2-7, with D perhaps TRBD1 (5 bases). The CDR3 sequence is 15 residues long. Germline V CDR1 and CDR2: SGHAT, FQNNGV. V was clipped by 3 bases and J by 2 bases, with 14 bases between them. DNA of the CDR3: TGTGCCAGCAGCTTCTCACGTGAAGGGGCCTACGAGCAGTACTTC. Its protein is CASSFSREGAYEQYF.

The rearrangement uses TRBV9 and TRBJ2-1, with D tentatively TRBD1 (5 bases). The CDR3 is 18 residues long. Germline values: CDR1 SGDLS, CDR2 YYNGEE. Trimming stripped 3 bases from V and 1 base from J, with 20 bases between. The CDR3 protein is CASSEPLQGVESYNEQFF. CDR3 nucleotides: TGTGCCAGCAGCGAGCCCCTTCAGGGCGTGGAATCCTACAATGAGCAGTTCTTC.

The table lists this clonotype with a few counts. The chain recombines TRBV18 with TRBJ1-5; D might be TRBD1 (6 bases). Germline loops: CDR1 KGHSH, CDR2 LQKENI. This CDR3 spans 15 amino acids. V was shortened by 3 bases and J by 0 bases, with 9 bases between the two germline ends. CDR3 region: CASSPQGHSNQPQHF. In DNA, the CDR3 is TGTGCCAGCTCACCCCAGGGGCATAGCAATCAGCCCCAGCATTTT.

V is TRBV11-3 and J is TRBJ2-2; tentatively, D is TRBD1 (6 bases). Per the germline V gene, CDR1 is SGHNT and CDR2 is YENEEA. V was trimmed by 10 bases and J by 5 bases, leaving 11 bases between them. CDR3 length: 12 residues. For the CDR3, the DNA is TGTGCCACCTATCAGGGGACCGGGGAGCTGTTTTTT. Protein product: CATYQGTGELFF. The whole variable domain, remainder taken from reference TRBV11-3 and TRBJ2-2, is EAGVVQSPRYKIIEKKQPVAFWCNPISGHNTLYWYLQNLGQGPELLIRYENEEAVDDSQLPKDRFSAERLKGVDSTLKIQPAELGDSAVYLCATYQGTGELFFGEGSRLTVL.

This clonotype was detected a few times. This rearrangement joins TRBV6-2 or TRBV6-3 to TRBJ2-1; TRBD1 matches at 7 bases. Germline V gene data show CDR1 as MNHEY and CDR2 as SVGEGT. The length of the CDR3 is 11 residues. V shed 6 bases and J 10 bases; nucleotides not matched to a gene: 3. As DNA, the CDR3 is TGTGCCAGCAGGCAGGGACAGGAGCAGTTCTTC. Its protein product is CASRQGQEQFF.

The rearrangement joins TRBV19 to TRBJ2-3; 10 nucleotides match TRBD1. V shed 6 bases, J shed 4 bases, and the junction held 7 bases outside the gene matches. This CDR3 is built from 15 residues. Germline values: CDR1 LNHDA, CDR2 SQIVND (reference sequence). In DNA, the CDR3 is TGTGCCAGTAGACAAGACAGGGGGCGAGCAGATACGCAGTATTTT. It is translated as CASRQDRGRADTQYF.

This clonotype was counted between two and nine times. CDR3 sequence reads: CSVGHSSYEQYF. CDR3 bases: TGCAGCGTTGGACACTCCTCCTACGAGCAGTACTTC. The chain links TRBV29-1 to TRBJ2-7; D is unresolved. The V gene's germline CDR1 is SQVTM and CDR2 ANQGSEA. V was trimmed by 4 bases and J by 0 bases, leaving 7 bases between them. This CDR3 is 12 amino acids long.

V and J are TRBV9 and TRBJ2-1; D is perhaps TRBD2 (6 bases). The V and J ends lost 4 bases and 4 bases respectively, with 15 bases between them. Germline CDR1 is SGDLS and CDR2 is YYNGEE. The CDR3 runs 15 residues. This CDR3 reads CASSRSSEPYNEQFF. The CDR3, as DNA: TGTGCCAGCAGCCGATCTAGCGAACCATACAATGAGCAGTTCTTC. Full variable domain (remainder filled in from reference TRBV9 and TRBJ2-1): DSGVTQTPKHLITATGQRVTLRCSPRSGDLSVYWYQQSLDQGLQFLIQYYNGEERAKGNILERFSAQQFPDLHSELNLSSLELGDSALYFCASSRSSEPYNEQFFGPGTRLTVL.

V is TRBV4-1 and J is TRBJ2-1, with TRBD2 as a possible D gene (5 bases). The CDR3 spans 13 residues. Germline values: CDR1 MGHRA, CDR2 YSYEKL. The V gene lost 3 bases and the J gene lost 8 bases, with 11 bases spanning the gap. This CDR3 reads CASSHSGRHEQFF. As DNA, the CDR3 is TGCGCCAGCAGCCACTCTGGGAGACATGAGCAGTTCTTC.

This clonotype occurred many times. Relative to the germline gene, one junction end is altered; a read error may explain this. V is TRBV5-1 and J is TRBJ2-3, with no clear D. Germline V gene sequence: CDR1 SGHRS, CDR2 YFSETQ. The CDR3 totals 14 residues. The DNA of the CDR3 is TGTGCCAGCAGTCTCGGCGCTAGCACAGATACGCAGTATTTT. Translating gives CASSLGASTDTQYF.

This clonotype was observed a handful of times. This chain connects TRBV2 to TRBJ1-1; 8 bases line up with TRBD1. The CDR3 loop spans 14 amino acids. V dropped 6 bases and J dropped 5; count of bases not matched to a gene: 8. Germline-derived CDR1 and CDR2 are SNHLY and FYNNEI. The CDR3 spells CASRRTGRGTEAFF. The CDR3 DNA reads TGTGCCAGCAGAAGGACAGGGAGGGGGACTGAAGCTTTCTTT.